This T cell receptor (beta chain) stems from a study of cytomegalovirus exposure and HLA in healthy donors. General study results and limits: There were about 160 TCR beta chains listed as cytomegalovirus-associated. Reported results showed that the classifier diagnosed cytomegalovirus status with high specificity and sensitivity.

Profiling relied on immunoSEQ multiplex PCR, and the TCRdb table lists in-frame clones only, not all of them. The sample has roughly 200,000 clones; about three quarters are singletons. Germline CDR1 is MNHNS and CDR2 is SASEGT. Deletions cut 6 bases from V and 2 bases from J, with 11 bases between. The CDR3 has 14 amino acids. This clone has only a few counts. The antigen is undetermined. This clonotype originated in a woman in her 30s in good health and CMV-seronegative. The rearrangement links TRBV6-1 to TRBJ1-5, with unresolved D. The sequenced material came from PBMCs. CDR3 sequence reads: CASREYLGNQPQHF. The CDR3 DNA is TGTGCCAGCAGAGAGTACCTGGGCAATCAGCCCCAGCATTTT.